The 13 T cell receptor beta chains below all came from one sample that was sequenced in a study of T cells in Graves' hyperthyroidism and ophthalmopathy. The investigators amplified TCR beta CDR3 regions from RNA transcripts. The HTBI primer set was used in a first-round RT-PCR of the TCR CDR3. TCRdb re-called the multiplex PCR reads through MiXCR, storing one row per CDR3 protein. The data show under 550,000 distinct CDR3 sequences, with just under 20% seen just once and roughly 47% held by the top ten. Sample: blood. These receptors were obtained from a man in his forties with Graves' ophthalmopathy.

This clonotype was counted many times. This chain joins TRBV2 and TRBJ1-1; D is ambiguous. CDR1 is SNHLY, CDR2 FYNNEI, per germline. V shed 6 bases and J shed 1 base, with 18 bases lying between them. CDR3 size: 16 residues. Written as DNA, the CDR3 is TGTGCCAGCAGCCAAGGGCGGATACTGCGGAACACTGAAGCTTTCTTT. This sequence encodes CASSQGRILRNTEAFF. The variable domain in full, with the rest retrieved from reference TRBV2 and TRBJ1-1, is EPEVTQTPSHQVTQMGQEVILRCVPISNHLYFYWYRQILGQKVEFLVSFYNNEISEKSEIFDDQFSVERPDGSNFTLKIRSTKLEDSAMYFCASSQGRILRNTEAFFGQGTRLTVV.

This chain connects TRBV7-9 to TRBJ1-2; 10 bases agree with TRBD1. The CDR3 totals 15 residues. The germline gives CDR1 SEHNR, CDR2 FQNEAQ (reference sequence). The ends lost 5 bases at V and 2 bases at J; junction bases unmatched: 5. The CDR3 DNA reads TGTGCCAGCAGCACCACGGGACAGGGGAACTATGGCTACACCTTC. It yields the protein CASSTTGQGNYGYTF.

This clonotype appeared many times. The CDR3, as DNA: TGTGCCAGCAGTGAAGAGTGGGAGCAGTACTTC. Its protein is CASSEEWEQYF. This chain joins TRBV2 and TRBJ2-7; no clear D gene. There are 11 residues in the CDR3. V was shortened by 1 base and J by 7 bases, with 5 bases between the two germline ends. The germline V gene encodes CDR1 SNHLY and CDR2 FYNNEI.

CDR3 nucleotide sequence: TGTGCCAGCAGTCAGGACTTTCCAGGGGTAGCTTTCTTT. Residues: CASSQDFPGVAFF. The chain combines TRBV6-1 with TRBJ1-1, with D maybe TRBD1 (6 bases). Germline V gives CDR1 MNHNS, CDR2 SASEGT. The CDR3 extends over 13 amino acids. Trimming took off 5 bases at V and 10 bases at J, with 17 bases between the two ends.

This clonotype appeared a few times. The V call is TRBV12-3 or TRBV12-4, the J call TRBJ2-1; D is undetermined. V was trimmed by 5 bases and J by 7 bases, leaving 21 bases between them. CDR3 length: 16 residues. This chain's CDR3 is CASSPARPSLGNEQFF. The DNA of the CDR3 is TGTGCCAGCAGTCCCGCCCGGCCCTCTCTTGGGAATGAGCAGTTCTTC.

The V gene is TRBV30, the J gene TRBJ1-5, with a weak D call TRBD1 (5 bases). Trimming stripped 2 bases from V and 8 bases from J, with 19 bases between. Per germline, CDR1 GTSNPN and CDR2 SVGIG (reference sequence). CDR3 length: 15 residues. As DNA, the CDR3 is TGTGCCTGGAGTTCTAGCGGGGGGACCGGGGAGCCCCAGCATTTT. Its protein product is CAWSSSGGTGEPQHF.

This clonotype was seen a handful of times. This chain joins TRBV6-1 and TRBJ2-7; 8 positions match TRBD1. V lost 5 bases to trimming and J lost 2 bases; unmatched junction nucleotides: 8. Germline CDR1 is MNHNS and CDR2 is SASEGT. The CDR3 is 15 residues long. DNA of the CDR3: TGTGCCAGCAGTTCCGGGACAGGCTTACCCTACGAGCAGTACTTC. This gives the protein CASSSGTGLPYEQYF.

This chain connects TRBV29-1 to TRBJ1-5; no definite D call. Germline loops: CDR1 SQVTM, CDR2 ANQGSEA. Trimming shortened V by 4 bases and J by 8 bases, and 15 bases separated the two germline ends. The CDR3 contains 13 residues. This CDR3 is CSVAVGLNKPQHF. CDR3 sequence (DNA): TGCAGCGTTGCGGTGGGATTGAATAAGCCCCAGCATTTT.

This chain links TRBV20-1 with TRBJ1-5; D possibly corresponds to TRBD1 (5 bases). V lost 6 bases to trimming and J lost 3 bases, with 21 bases between them. Germline V lookup: CDR1 DFQATT, CDR2 SNEGSKA (reference sequence). CDR3 length: 16 amino acids. CDR3 DNA: TGCAGTGCCACGCACGCCGTTGGGGGAATCAATCAGCCCCAGCATTTT. This sequence encodes CSATHAVGGINQPQHF.

This clonotype showed up just a few times. The chain links TRBV9 to TRBJ2-1, with TRBD2 as a possible D gene (5 bases). The germline gives CDR1 SGDLS, CDR2 YYNGEE. Trimming stripped 3 bases from V and 1 base from J, with 11 bases between. The CDR3 loop spans 15 amino acids. In DNA, the CDR3 is TGTGCCAGCAGCGGAAGACTACCATCCTACAATGAGCAGTTCTTC. Translating gives CASSGRLPSYNEQFF.

This clonotype was picked up many times. V and J are TRBV9 and TRBJ2-3; 7 nucleotides align to TRBD1. V was pared by 3 bases and J by 4 bases, with 8 bases of the junction left unmatched. There are 15 residues in the CDR3. Germline values: CDR1 SGDLS, CDR2 YYNGEE. CDR3 residues: CASSADRSKSDTQYF. The CDR3 nucleotides read TGTGCCAGCAGCGCGGACAGGTCCAAGTCAGATACGCAGTATTTT.

The V call is TRBV3-1, the J call TRBJ1-6, with D perhaps TRBD1 (6 bases). V lost 4 bases to trimming and J lost 5 bases, with 15 bases between them. The CDR3 covers 16 residues. Germline CDR1 LGHDT, CDR2 YNNKEL (reference sequence). Here the CDR3 DNA reads TGTGCCAGCAGCCTGCTGGGGGGGCAGAATAATTCACCCCTCCACTTT. As protein: CASSLLGGQNNSPLHF.

This clonotype was observed a handful of times. V and J are TRBV19 and TRBJ2-1; 8 nucleotides line up with TRBD2. V lost 3 bases and J lost 0; bases outside the gene matches: 7. The germline V gene has CDR1 LNHDA and CDR2 SQIVND (reference sequence). The CDR3 covers 17 residues. DNA of the CDR3: TGTGCCAGTAGTATGAAGGCTAGCGGGCTCTCCTACAATGAGCAGTTCTTC. Its protein is CASSMKASGLSYNEQFF.